These 22 T cell receptor beta chains were sequenced from one sample in a study of radiotherapy plus CTLA-4 blockade in lung cancer. Here immunoSEQ multiplex PCR was the method, and the copy in TCRdb shows in-frame clones only, minus some. The sample comprises tens of thousands of clones, 70% to 80% of which are singletons, and roughly 17% rests with the top ten. The starting material was peripheral blood, obtained from a patient treated with radiotherapy plus ipilimumab. These receptors originate from a human donor with non-small cell lung cancer that progressed on radiotherapy plus ipilimumab.

Notes on this clone: The junction does not match germline at one end; this may be a read error. The V gene is TRBV5-1, the J gene TRBJ2-1; D might be TRBD1 (5 bases). Germline V gene lookup returns CDR1 SGHRS and CDR2 YFSETQ. The CDR3 contains 14 residues. CDR3 amino acids: CASSRWGSSNEQFF. CDR3 DNA sequence: TGCGCCAGCAGCCGGTGGGGCTCCTCCAATGAGCAGTTCTTC.

The CDR3 reads CASRSGQGTVAFF. CDR3 DNA sequence: TGTGCCAGCAGGTCCGGACAGGGAACAGTGGCTTTCTTT. The J gene is TRBJ1-1, the V gene TRBV7-9, with 8 bases aligning to TRBD1. Germline trimming cut 6 bases from V and 11 bases from J; bases unmatched to any gene: 11. The CDR3 is 13 residues long. CDR1 is SEHNR and CDR2 is FQNEAQ in the germline V gene (reference sequence). Looking up the rest from reference TRBV7-9 and TRBJ1-1 gives the full variable domain: DTGVSQNPRHKITKRGQNVTFRCDPISEHNRLYWYRQTLGQGPEFLTYFQNEAQLEKSRLLSDRFSAERPKGSFSTLEIQRTEQGDSAMYLCASRSGQGTVAFFGQGTRLTVV.

V usage is TRBV19 and J usage is TRBJ2-4; possible D gene TRBD1, 6 bases. In germline, CDR1 is LNHDA, CDR2 SQIVND (reference sequence). With 5 bases removed from V and 0 bases from J, the gap between germline ends came to 11 bases. This CDR3 has 15 amino acids. The CDR3 sequence: CASSPRGLAKNIQYF. The CDR3 nucleotides read TGTGCCAGTAGTCCCAGGGGTCTAGCCAAAAACATTCAGTACTTC.

The genes are TRBV4-3 and TRBJ1-1; 7 bases align to TRBD1. The CDR3 sequence is 15 residues long. V shed 3 bases and J 2 bases; nucleotides not matched to a gene: 6. CDR1 is LGHNA and CDR2 is YSLEER in the germline V gene. In nucleotides, the CDR3 is TGCGCCAGCAGCCACACGCCAGGGGGTAACACTGAAGCTTTCTTT. It encodes CASSHTPGGNTEAFF.

This chain joins TRBV4-1 and TRBJ1-5; D unresolved. Between the trimmed V and J ends, which lost 0 bases and 9 bases, there was a span of 12 bases. Germline CDR1 is MGHRA and CDR2 is YSYEKL. The CDR3 consists of 14 residues. The CDR3 region is CASSQEGRERPQHF. The CDR3 nucleotides read TGCGCCAGCAGCCAAGAGGGCCGGGAGAGGCCCCAGCATTTT.

The chain's CDR3 is CASSPGGKLFF. The CDR3 DNA follows: TGTGCCAGCAGCCCGGGGGGAAAACTGTTTTTT. The chain is built from TRBV7-9 and TRBJ1-4; the D gene is possibly TRBD1 (5 bases). The CDR3 contains 11 residues. With 5 bases removed from V and 10 bases from J, the gap between germline ends came to 8 bases. In germline, CDR1 is SEHNR, CDR2 FQNEAQ (reference sequence).

The chain uses TRBV7-6 and TRBJ2-2; 10 bases line up with TRBD2. V gave up 2 bases and J gave up 4 bases; unmatched junction bases: 7. The CDR3 runs to 17 residues. Germline CDR1 reads SGHVS; CDR2 reads FNYEAQ. CDR3 coding DNA: TGTGCCAGCAGCTTATCGGCTAGCGGGAGTGTCACCGGGGAGCTGTTTTTT. Its protein is CASSLSASGSVTGELFF.

This clone was detected once. The gene calls are TRBV28 and TRBJ2-1; D is unclear. Trimming left V 3 bases short and J 7 bases short, with 7 bases between. The germline V gene has CDR1 MDHEN and CDR2 SYDVKM. The CDR3 spans 12 residues. The CDR3 DNA follows: TGTGCCAGCAGTTTCCCGGAGAATGAGCAGTTCTTC. It is translated as CASSFPENEQFF. Full variable domain (remainder filled in from reference TRBV28 and TRBJ2-1): DVKVTQSSRYLVKRTGEKVFLECVQDMDHENMFWYRQDPGLGLRLIYFSYDVKMKEKGDIPEGYSVSREKKERFSLILESASTNQTSMYLCASSFPENEQFFGPGTRLTVL.

The genes are TRBV5-1 and TRBJ2-7; a weak D match, TRBD2 (5 bases). Germline V gene lookup returns CDR1 SGHRS and CDR2 YFSETQ. V was pared by 0 bases and J by 9 bases, with 19 bases between. This CDR3 region has 15 residues. The CDR3 loop is CASSLAGGNDVVQYF. CDR3 DNA: TGCGCCAGCAGCTTGGCCGGAGGCAACGACGTTGTGCAGTACTTC.

The chain uses TRBV5-1 and TRBJ2-5; D is undetermined. Trimming took 0 bases from V and 2 from J, leaving 11 bases between them. This CDR3 comprises 15 residues. Per germline, CDR1 SGHRS and CDR2 YFSETQ. The CDR3 DNA reads TGCGCCAGCAGCTTGGCCGGAACGGTACAAGAGACCCAGTACTTC. Protein sequence: CASSLAGTVQETQYF.

The J gene is TRBJ2-1, the V gene TRBV7-9; a weak D match, TRBD2 (5 bases). Trimming pared 0 bases from V and 8 bases from J, leaving 20 bases between. From germline, CDR1 is SEHNR and CDR2 FQNEAQ (reference sequence). The CDR3 covers 17 residues. CDR3 loop: CASSLAHGNKRSHEQFF. CDR3 sequence (DNA): TGTGCCAGCAGCTTAGCGCACGGGAACAAGAGGTCGCATGAGCAGTTCTTC.

This sequence joins TRBV27 and TRBJ2-4, with 8 bases lining up with TRBD1. The trim removed 2 bases at V and 0 bases at J, leaving 3 bases unmatched. The CDR3 runs to 16 residues. Germline V CDR1 and CDR2: MNHEY, SMNVEV (reference sequence). Here the CDR3 DNA reads TGTGCCAGCAGTTTAGGACAGGGACTAGCCAAAAACATTCAGTACTTC. Protein product: CASSLGQGLAKNIQYF.

Only one count was recorded for this clone. This chain connects TRBV11-3 to TRBJ2-1, with D possibly being TRBD2 (5 bases). This CDR3 is 13 amino acids long. Trimming removed 3 bases at V and 9 bases at J, with 12 bases between. Germline CDR1 is SGHNT and CDR2 is YENEEA. DNA of the CDR3: TGTGCCAGCAGCTTTTCACGGGCGGGTGAGCAGTTCTTC. The encoded protein is CASSFSRAGEQFF. The variable domain in full, with the rest retrieved from reference TRBV11-3 and TRBJ2-1, is EAGVVQSPRYKIIEKKQPVAFWCNPISGHNTLYWYLQNLGQGPELLIRYENEEAVDDSQLPKDRFSAERLKGVDSTLKIQPAELGDSAVYLCASSFSRAGEQFFGPGTRLTVL.

The genes are TRBV5-1 and TRBJ2-7, with D possibly matching TRBD1 (5 bases). CDR1 and CDR2 from the germline V gene are SGHRS and YFSETQ. The CDR3 is 14 residues long. V lost 4 bases and J lost 5, with 16 bases in between. The CDR3 DNA sequence: TGCGCCAGCAGCATGGTAGCAGGGTCCCACGAGCAGTACTTC. Protein product: CASSMVAGSHEQYF.

The chain couples TRBV4-2 to TRBJ2-1, with D perhaps matching TRBD1 or TRBD2 (5 bases each). The germline V and J ends were trimmed by 0 bases and 6 bases, with 27 bases remaining between them. The CDR3 has 20 amino acids. The germline V gene encodes CDR1 LGHNA and CDR2 YNFKEQ. In nucleotides, the CDR3 is TGTGCCAGCAGCCAAGAGAGAGCGTCAGGGCCCCTCGGACTTGGCAATGAGCAGTTCTTC. Amino acid sequence: CASSQERASGPLGLGNEQFF.

The chain has TRBV5-1 and TRBJ2-7; TRBD2 aligns across 7 bases. J lost 4 bases, V lost 0 bases, and 10 bases had no gene match. Germline V gene data show CDR1 as SGHRS and CDR2 as YFSETQ. The CDR3 runs 16 residues. The CDR3 DNA is TGCGCCAGCAGCTTGGCCGGGGCGGGGGATTTATACGAGCAGTACTTC. Protein: CASSLAGAGDLYEQYF.

The DNA of the CDR3 is TGTGCCAGCAGCTTTGTGACACCGGGAAACACCATATATTTT. Amino acid sequence: CASSFVTPGNTIYF. This chain links TRBV7-9 with TRBJ1-3; D is unresolved. This CDR3 contains 14 residues. Germline V CDR1 and CDR2: SEHNR, FQNEAQ (reference sequence). V shed 3 bases and J shed 4 bases, with 10 bases lying between them.

The V call is TRBV20-1, the J call TRBJ1-1; D gene unclear. Per germline, CDR1 DFQATT and CDR2 SNEGSKA (reference sequence). The length of the CDR3 is 11 residues. CDR3 sequence reads: CRARIGTEAFF. The CDR3 nucleotides are TGCCGGGCCCGAATTGGCACTGAAGCTTTCTTT.

V usage is TRBV19 and J usage is TRBJ2-3, with D possibly TRBD2 on 5 matching bases. The CDR3 has 14 residues. V dropped 3 bases and J dropped 1 base, with 8 bases sitting between them. From germline, CDR1 is LNHDA and CDR2 SQIVND (reference sequence). CDR3 in DNA: TGTGCCAGTAGTATTGGACTCGGCACAGATACGCAGTATTTT. This translates into CASSIGLGTDTQYF. Based on the CDR3 plus reference TRBV19 and TRBJ2-3, the full variable domain is DGGITQSPKYLFRKEGQNVTLSCEQNLNHDAMYWYRQDPGQGLRLIYYSQIVNDFQKGDIAEGYSVSREKKESFPLTVTSAQKNPTAFYLCASSIGLGTDTQYFGPGTRLTVL.

V is TRBV5-1 and J is TRBJ1-1; D gene unclear. Per the germline V gene, CDR1 is SGHRS and CDR2 is YFSETQ. The V end lost 2 bases, the J end lost 1 base, and 12 bases lay between the germline ends. The CDR3 is 15 amino acids. CDR3 sequence: CASSLIPDENTEAFF. CDR3 sequence (DNA): TGCGCCAGCAGCTTAATCCCGGACGAGAACACTGAAGCTTTCTTT.

The rearrangement joins TRBV4-1 to TRBJ2-4; D is perhaps TRBD1 or TRBD2 (6 bases each). V was clipped by 4 bases and J by 8 bases, with 12 bases between them. Germline-derived CDR1 and CDR2 are MGHRA and YSYEKL. The CDR3 covers 13 residues. CDR3 sequence reads: CASSREEGDIQYF. In DNA form, the CDR3 reads TGCGCCAGCAGCCGGGAGGAGGGGGACATTCAGTACTTC.

The chain employs TRBV6-6 and TRBJ2-1; the match to TRBD2 covers 9 bases. The ends lost 0 bases at V and 8 bases at J; junction bases unmatched: 8. Germline V CDR1 and CDR2: MNHNY, SVGAGI (reference sequence). The CDR3 totals 16 residues. For the CDR3, the DNA is TGTGCCAGCAGTTACTCGAGACTAGCGGAGGGCTATGAGCAGTTCTTC. Its translation: CASSYSRLAEGYEQFF.